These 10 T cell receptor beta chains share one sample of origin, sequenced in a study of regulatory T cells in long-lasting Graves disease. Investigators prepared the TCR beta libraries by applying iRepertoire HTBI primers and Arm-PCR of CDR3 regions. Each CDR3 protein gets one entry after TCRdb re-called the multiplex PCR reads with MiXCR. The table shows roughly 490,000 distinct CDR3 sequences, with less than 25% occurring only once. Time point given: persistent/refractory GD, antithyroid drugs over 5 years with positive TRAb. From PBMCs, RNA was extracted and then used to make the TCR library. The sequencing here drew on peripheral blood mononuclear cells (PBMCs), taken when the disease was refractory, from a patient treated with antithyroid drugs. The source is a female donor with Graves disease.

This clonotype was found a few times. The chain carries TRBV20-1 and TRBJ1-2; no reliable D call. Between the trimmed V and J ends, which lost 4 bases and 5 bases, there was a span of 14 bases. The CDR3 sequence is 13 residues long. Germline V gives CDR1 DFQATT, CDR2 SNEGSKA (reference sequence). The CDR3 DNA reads TGCAGTGCTACTATGGTTTCCCTGTATGGCTACACCTTC. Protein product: CSATMVSLYGYTF.

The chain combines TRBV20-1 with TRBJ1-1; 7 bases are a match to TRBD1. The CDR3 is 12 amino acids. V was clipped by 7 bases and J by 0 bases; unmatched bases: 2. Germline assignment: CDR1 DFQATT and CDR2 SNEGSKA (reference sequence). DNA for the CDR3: TGCAGTGTTGACAGGGTGAACACTGAAGCTTTCTTT. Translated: CSVDRVNTEAFF.

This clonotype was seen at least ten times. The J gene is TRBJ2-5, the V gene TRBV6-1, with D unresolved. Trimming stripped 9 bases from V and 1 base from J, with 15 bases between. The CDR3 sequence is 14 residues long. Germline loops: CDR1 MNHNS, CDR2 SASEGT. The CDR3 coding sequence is TGTGCCAGTAACAGACCACCCCCCCAAGAGACCCAGTACTTC. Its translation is CASNRPPPQETQYF.

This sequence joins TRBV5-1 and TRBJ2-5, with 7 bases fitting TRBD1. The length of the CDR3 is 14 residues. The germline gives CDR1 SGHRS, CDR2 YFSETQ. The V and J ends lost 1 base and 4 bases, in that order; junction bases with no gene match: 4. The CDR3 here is CASSLTGDSETQYF. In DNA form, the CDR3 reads TGCGCCAGCAGCTTGACAGGGGATTCAGAGACCCAGTACTTC.

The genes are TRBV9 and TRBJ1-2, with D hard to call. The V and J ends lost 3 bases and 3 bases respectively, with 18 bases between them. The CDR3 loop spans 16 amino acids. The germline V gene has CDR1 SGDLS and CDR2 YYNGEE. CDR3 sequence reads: CASSEDPSTLHYGYTF. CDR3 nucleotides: TGTGCCAGCAGCGAAGACCCGAGCACTCTACACTATGGCTACACCTTC.

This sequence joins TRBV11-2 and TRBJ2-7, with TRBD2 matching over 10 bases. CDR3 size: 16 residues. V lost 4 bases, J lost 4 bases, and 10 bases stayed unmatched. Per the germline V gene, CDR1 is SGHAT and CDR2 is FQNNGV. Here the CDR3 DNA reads TGTGCCAGCAGCTCGAGAATTATAGCGGGGGGTTACGAGCAGTACTTC. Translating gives CASSSRIIAGGYEQYF.

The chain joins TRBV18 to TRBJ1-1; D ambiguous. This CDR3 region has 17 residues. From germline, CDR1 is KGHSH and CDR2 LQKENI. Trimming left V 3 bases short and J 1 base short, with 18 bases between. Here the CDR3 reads CASSPRAAARKNTEAFF. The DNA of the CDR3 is TGTGCCAGCTCACCCCGAGCGGCTGCGAGGAAGAACACTGAAGCTTTCTTT.

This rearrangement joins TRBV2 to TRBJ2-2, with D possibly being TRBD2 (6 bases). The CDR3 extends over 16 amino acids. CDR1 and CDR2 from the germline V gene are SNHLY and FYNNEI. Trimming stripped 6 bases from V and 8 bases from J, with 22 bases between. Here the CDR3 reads CASSFRDSLRAGELFF. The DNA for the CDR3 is TGTGCCAGCAGCTTCCGGGACTCTCTACGGGCAGGGGAGCTGTTTTTT.

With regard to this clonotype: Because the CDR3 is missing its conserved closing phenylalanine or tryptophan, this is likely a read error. CDR3 coding DNA: TGCAGCGTTGGAGGGGAAGAGACCCAGTACCTC. As protein: CSVGGEETQYL. The V gene is TRBV29-1, the J gene TRBJ2-5; TRBD1 or TRBD2 may be the D gene (5 bases each). V was cut by 4 bases and J by 3 bases, with 6 bases left in between. The CDR3 has 11 residues. CDR1 is SQVTM and CDR2 is ANQGSEA in the germline V gene.

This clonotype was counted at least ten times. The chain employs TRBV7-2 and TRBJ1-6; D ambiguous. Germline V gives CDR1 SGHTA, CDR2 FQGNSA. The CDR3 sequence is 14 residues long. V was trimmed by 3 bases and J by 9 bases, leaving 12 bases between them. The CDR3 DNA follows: TGTGCCAGCAGCTTCGAGGCGTCCGGTTCACCCCTCCACTTT. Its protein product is CASSFEASGSPLHF.